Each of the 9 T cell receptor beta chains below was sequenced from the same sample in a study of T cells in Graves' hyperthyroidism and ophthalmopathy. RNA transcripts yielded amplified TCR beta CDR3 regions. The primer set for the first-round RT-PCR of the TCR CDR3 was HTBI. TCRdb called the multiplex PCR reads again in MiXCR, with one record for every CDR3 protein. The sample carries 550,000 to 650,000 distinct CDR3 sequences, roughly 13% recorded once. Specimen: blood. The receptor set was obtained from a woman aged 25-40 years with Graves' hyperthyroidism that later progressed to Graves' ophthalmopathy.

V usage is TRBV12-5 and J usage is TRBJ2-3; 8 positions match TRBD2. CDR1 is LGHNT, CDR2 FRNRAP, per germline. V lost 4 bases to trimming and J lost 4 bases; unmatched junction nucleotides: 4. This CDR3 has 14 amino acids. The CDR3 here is CASGWTAGADTQYF. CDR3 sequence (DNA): TGTGCTAGTGGTTGGACAGCGGGGGCAGATACGCAGTATTTT.

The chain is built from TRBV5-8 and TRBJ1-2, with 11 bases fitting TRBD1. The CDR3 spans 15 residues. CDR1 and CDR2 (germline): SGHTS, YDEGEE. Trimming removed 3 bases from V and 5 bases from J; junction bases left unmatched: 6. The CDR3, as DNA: TGTGCCAGCAGCTCGAGGGACAGGGGGTTTTATGGCTACACCTTC. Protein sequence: CASSSRDRGFYGYTF. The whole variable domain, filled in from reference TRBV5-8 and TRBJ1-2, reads EAGVTQSPTHLIKTRGQQATLRCSPISGHTSVYWYQQALGLGLQFLLWYDEGEERNRGNFPPRFSGRQFPNYSSELNVNALELEDSALYLCASSSRDRGFYGYTFGSGTRLTVV.

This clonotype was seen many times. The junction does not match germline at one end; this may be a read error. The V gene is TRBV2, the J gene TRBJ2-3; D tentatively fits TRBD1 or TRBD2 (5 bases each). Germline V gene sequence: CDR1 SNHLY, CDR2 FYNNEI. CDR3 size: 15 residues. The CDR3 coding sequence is TGTGCCAGCAGAGAAGAAATGAGGTGGGGGGATACGCAGTATTTT. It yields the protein CASREEMRWGDTQYF. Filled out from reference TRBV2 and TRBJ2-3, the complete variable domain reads EPEVTQTPSHQVTQMGQEVILRCVPISNHLYFYWYRQILGQKVEFLVSFYNNEISEKSEIFDDQFSVERPDGSNFTLKIRSTKLEDSAMYFCASREEMRWGDTQYFGPGTRLTVL.

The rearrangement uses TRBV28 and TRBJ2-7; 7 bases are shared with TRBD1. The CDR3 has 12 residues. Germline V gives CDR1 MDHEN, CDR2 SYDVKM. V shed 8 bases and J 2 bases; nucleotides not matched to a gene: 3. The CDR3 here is CASGTGAYEQYF. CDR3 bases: TGTGCCAGCGGTACAGGGGCCTACGAGCAGTACTTC.

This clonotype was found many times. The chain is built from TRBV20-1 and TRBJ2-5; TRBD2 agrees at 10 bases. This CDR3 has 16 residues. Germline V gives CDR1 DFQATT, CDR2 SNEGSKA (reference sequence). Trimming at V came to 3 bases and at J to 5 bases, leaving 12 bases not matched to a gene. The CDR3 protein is CSASDRAGGPWETQYF. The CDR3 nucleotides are TGCAGTGCTAGTGACCGAGCGGGAGGGCCTTGGGAGACCCAGTACTTC.

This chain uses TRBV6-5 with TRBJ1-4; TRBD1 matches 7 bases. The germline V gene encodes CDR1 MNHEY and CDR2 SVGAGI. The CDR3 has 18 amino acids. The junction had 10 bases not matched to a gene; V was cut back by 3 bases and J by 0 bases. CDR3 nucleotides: TGTGCCAGCAGTTATAGGAGTAGGGGGCGTGCAACTAATGAAAAACTGTTTTTT. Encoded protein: CASSYRSRGRATNEKLFF.

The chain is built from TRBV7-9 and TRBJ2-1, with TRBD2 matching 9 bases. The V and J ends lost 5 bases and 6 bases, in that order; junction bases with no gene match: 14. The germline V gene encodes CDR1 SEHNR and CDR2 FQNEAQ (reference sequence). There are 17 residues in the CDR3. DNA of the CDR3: TGTGCCAGCAGCCCCCCGGGAGCTAGCGGGAAAGGCAATGAGCAGTTCTTC. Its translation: CASSPPGASGKGNEQFF.

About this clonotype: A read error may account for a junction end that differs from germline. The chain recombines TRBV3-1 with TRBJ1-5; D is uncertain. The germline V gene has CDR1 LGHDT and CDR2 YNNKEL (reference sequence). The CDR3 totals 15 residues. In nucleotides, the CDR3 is TGTGCCAGCAGCCAGACGACGGGCTATAATCAGCCCCAGCAGTTT. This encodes CASSQTTGYNQPQQF.

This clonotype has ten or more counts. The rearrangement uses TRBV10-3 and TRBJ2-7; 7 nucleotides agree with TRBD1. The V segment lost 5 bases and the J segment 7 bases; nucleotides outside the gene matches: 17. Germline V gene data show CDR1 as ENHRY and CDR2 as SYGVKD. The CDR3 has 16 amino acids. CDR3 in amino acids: CAISPNRDRIRGEQYF. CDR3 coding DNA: TGTGCCATCAGTCCAAACCGGGACAGAATCCGAGGGGAGCAGTACTTC.